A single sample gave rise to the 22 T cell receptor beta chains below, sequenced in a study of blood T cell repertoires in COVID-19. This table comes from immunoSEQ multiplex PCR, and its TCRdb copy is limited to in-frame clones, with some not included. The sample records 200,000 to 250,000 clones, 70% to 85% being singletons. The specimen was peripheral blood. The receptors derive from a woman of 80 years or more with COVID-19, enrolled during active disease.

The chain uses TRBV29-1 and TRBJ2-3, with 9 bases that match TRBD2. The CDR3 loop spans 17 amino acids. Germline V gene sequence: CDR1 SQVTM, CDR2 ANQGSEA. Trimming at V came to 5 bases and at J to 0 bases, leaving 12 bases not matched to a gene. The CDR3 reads CSVFAAGGRRSTDTQYF. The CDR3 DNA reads TGCAGCGTTTTCGCGGCGGGGGGGAGACGTAGCACAGATACGCAGTATTTT.

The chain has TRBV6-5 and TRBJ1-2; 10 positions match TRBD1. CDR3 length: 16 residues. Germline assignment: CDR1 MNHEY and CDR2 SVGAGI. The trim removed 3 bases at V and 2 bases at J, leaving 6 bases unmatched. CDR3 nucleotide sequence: TGTGCCAGCAGTTATATGCTGGACAGGGGGAACTATGGCTACACCTTC. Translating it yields CASSYMLDRGNYGYTF.

CDR3 nucleotide sequence: TGTGCCAGCACCGTCGACAAGTCTGGGGCCAACGTCCTGACTTTC. Encoded protein: CASTVDKSGANVLTF. V usage is TRBV2 and J usage is TRBJ2-6; the D is unclear. This CDR3 region has 15 residues. Germline V gene data show CDR1 as SNHLY and CDR2 as FYNNEI. The V end was cut by 7 bases, the J end by 1 base, with 11 bases between.

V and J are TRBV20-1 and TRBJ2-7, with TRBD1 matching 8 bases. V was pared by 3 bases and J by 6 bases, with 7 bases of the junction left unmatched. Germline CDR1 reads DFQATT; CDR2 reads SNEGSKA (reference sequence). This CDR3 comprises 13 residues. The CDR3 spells CSASFAGGAEQYF. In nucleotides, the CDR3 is TGCAGTGCTAGTTTTGCAGGGGGCGCCGAGCAGTACTTC.

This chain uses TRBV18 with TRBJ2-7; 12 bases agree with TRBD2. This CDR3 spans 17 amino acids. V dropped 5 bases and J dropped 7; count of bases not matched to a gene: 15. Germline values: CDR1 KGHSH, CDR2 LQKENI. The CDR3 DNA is TGTGCCAGCTCATCTGGACTAGCGGGGACGGGAGGGGAAGAGCAGTACTTC. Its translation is CASSSGLAGTGGEEQYF.

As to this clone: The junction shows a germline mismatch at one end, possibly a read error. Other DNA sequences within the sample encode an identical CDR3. This chain's CDR3 is CATAGGRTEAFF. The CDR3 DNA is TGCGCCACTGCAGGGGGAAGAACTGAAGCTTTCTTT. This chain uses TRBV28 with TRBJ1-1, with 7 bases lining up with TRBD1. The CDR3 contains 12 residues. CDR1 is MDHEN and CDR2 is SYDVKM in the germline V gene.

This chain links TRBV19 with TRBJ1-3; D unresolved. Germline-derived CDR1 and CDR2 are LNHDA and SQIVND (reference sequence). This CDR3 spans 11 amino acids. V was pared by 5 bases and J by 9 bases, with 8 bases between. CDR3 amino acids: CASSLPGTIYF. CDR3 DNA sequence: TGTGCCAGTAGTCTCCCCGGCACCATATATTTT. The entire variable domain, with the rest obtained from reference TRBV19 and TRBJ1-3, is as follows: DGGITQSPKYLFRKEGQNVTLSCEQNLNHDAMYWYRQDPGQGLRLIYYSQIVNDFQKGDIAEGYSVSREKKESFPLTVTSAQKNPTAFYLCASSLPGTIYFGEGSWLTVV.

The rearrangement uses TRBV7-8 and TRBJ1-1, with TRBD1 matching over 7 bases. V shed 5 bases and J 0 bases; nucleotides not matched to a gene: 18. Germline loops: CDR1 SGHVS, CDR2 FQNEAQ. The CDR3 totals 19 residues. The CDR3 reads CASSPIGRGQDRLNTEAFF. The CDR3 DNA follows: TGTGCCAGCAGCCCGATTGGGAGAGGACAGGACAGGTTGAACACTGAAGCTTTCTTT.

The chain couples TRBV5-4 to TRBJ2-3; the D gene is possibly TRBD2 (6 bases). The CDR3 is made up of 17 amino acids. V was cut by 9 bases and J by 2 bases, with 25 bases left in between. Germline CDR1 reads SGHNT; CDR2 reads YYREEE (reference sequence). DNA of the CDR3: TGTGCCACCAGGACAAAAGGGACTCAGGGCCCCACAGATACGCAGTATTTT. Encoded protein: CATRTKGTQGPTDTQYF.

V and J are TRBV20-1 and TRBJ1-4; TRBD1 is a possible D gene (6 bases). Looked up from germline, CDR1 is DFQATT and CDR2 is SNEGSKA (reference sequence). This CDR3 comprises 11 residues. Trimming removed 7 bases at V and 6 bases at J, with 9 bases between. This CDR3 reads CSGAGDEKLFF. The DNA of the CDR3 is TGCAGTGGGGCAGGGGATGAAAAACTGTTTTTT.

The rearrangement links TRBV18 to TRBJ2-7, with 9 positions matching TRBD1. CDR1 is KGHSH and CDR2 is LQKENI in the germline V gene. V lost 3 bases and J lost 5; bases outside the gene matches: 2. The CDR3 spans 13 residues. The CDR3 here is CASSPGTGNEQYF. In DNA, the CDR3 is TGTGCCAGCTCACCCGGGACAGGGAACGAGCAGTACTTC.

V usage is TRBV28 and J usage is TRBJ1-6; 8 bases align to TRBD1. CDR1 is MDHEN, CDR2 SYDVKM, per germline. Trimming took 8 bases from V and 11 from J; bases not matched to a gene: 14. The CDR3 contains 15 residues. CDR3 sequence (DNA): TGTGCCAGCGGATCCCCCGGGACAGGCGGGCCACCCCTCCACTTT. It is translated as CASGSPGTGGPPLHF.

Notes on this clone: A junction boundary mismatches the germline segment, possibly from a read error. CDR3 DNA sequence: TGTGCTAGCAGCCCCGCGGGGGGCACTGAAGCTTTCTTT. Encoded protein: CASSPAGGTEAFF. The rearrangement uses TRBV7-7 and TRBJ1-1, with D maybe TRBD1 (5 bases). The length of the CDR3 is 13 residues. The germline gives CDR1 SSHAT, CDR2 FNYEAQ (reference sequence).

This CDR3 reads CASSQDAGRLTGELFF. The CDR3 DNA reads as TGTGCCAGCAGCCAAGACGCGGGGCGACTTACCGGGGAGCTGTTTTTT. The J gene is TRBJ2-2, the V gene TRBV4-2, with a tentative D call TRBD2 (6 bases). Germline CDR1 reads LGHNA; CDR2 reads YNFKEQ. With 0 bases removed from V and 5 bases from J, the gap between germline ends came to 13 bases. The CDR3 extends over 16 amino acids.

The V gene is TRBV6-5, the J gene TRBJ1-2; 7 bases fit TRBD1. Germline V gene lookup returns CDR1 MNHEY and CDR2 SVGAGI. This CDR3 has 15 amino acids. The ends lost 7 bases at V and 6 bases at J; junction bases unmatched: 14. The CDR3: CASNQGNRGFNGYTF. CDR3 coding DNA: TGTGCCAGCAACCAGGGTAACAGGGGCTTCAATGGCTACACCTTC.

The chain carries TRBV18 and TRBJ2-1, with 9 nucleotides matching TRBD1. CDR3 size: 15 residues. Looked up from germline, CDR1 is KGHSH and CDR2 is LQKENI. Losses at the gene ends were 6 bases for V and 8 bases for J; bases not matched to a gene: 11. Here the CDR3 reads CASSQTTGGIDEQFF. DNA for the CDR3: TGTGCCAGCTCTCAGACAACAGGGGGCATCGATGAGCAGTTCTTC.

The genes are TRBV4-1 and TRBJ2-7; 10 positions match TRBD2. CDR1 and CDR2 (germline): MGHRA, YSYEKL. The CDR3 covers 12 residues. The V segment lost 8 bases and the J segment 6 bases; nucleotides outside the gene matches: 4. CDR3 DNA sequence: TGCGCCAGCCGAGCGGGGGGGCGCGAGCAGTACTTC. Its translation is CASRAGGREQYF.

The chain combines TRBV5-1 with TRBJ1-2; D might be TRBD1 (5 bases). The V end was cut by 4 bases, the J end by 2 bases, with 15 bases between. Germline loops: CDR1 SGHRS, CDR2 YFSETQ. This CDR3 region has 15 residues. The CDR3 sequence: CASSPQGSGNYGYTF. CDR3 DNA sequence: TGCGCCAGCAGCCCTCAGGGTTCTGGCAACTATGGCTACACCTTC.

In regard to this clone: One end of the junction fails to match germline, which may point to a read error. The CDR3 bases are TGTGCCAGTAGTATTCTGGCAGGACAGCCTGTCTTC. Its translation is CASSILAGQPVF. V is TRBV19 and J is TRBJ2-1; the D gene is possibly TRBD1 (6 bases). CDR3 length: 12 residues. The germline V gene has CDR1 LNHDA and CDR2 SQIVND (reference sequence).

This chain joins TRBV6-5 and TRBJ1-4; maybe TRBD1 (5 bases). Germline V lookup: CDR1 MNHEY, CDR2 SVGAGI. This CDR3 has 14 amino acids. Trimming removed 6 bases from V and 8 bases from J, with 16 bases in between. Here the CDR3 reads CASSLGVRGEKLFF. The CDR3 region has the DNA TGTGCCAGCAGCTTAGGGGTACGAGGCGAAAAACTGTTTTTT.

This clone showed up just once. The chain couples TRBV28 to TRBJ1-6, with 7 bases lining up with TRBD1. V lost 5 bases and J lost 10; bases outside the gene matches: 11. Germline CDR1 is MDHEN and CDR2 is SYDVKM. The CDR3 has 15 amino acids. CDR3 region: CASSIRTGQESPLHF. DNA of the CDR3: TGTGCCAGCAGTATCAGGACAGGTCAAGAGTCACCCCTCCACTTT.

Here the CDR3 reads CASSVGEGTDTQYF. The CDR3 DNA follows: TGTGCCAGCAGCGTAGGGGAGGGCACAGATACGCAGTATTTT. The chain joins TRBV9 to TRBJ2-3; weak D call: TRBD2 (6 bases). Germline-derived CDR1 and CDR2 are SGDLS and YYNGEE. This CDR3 comprises 14 residues. V was cut by 0 bases and J by 1 base, with 6 bases left in between.